This TCR beta chain was documented in a study of OX40 agonist ivuxolimab in advanced cancers. As regards this clone: The sample holds other DNA sequences that translate to the same CDR3.

The method was immunoSEQ multiplex PCR; TCRdb's version includes in-frame clones alone and lacks a portion of them. The table includes about 40,000 clones, 70% to 85% detected once. CDR1 SQVTM and CDR2 ANQGSEA come from the germline V gene. Trimming cost V 7 bases and J 2 bases, with 12 bases left between them. The CDR3 runs 12 residues. The origin of this receptor is an adult with an advanced solid tumor such as melanoma, head and neck, liver or kidney cancer. Sequenced material: CD4+ or CD8+ T cells sorted from blood, taken in a trial of the OX40 agonist ivuxolimab. The chain combines TRBV29-1 with TRBJ2-7, with D unclear. CDR3 bases: TGCAGCGCGCGGACGGAAGCCTACGAGCAGTACTTC. It specifies CSARTEAYEQYF.